Described below is a single T cell receptor beta chain sequence and its context. Its antigen remains unidentified. This sample is part of a study of T cell responses to AZD1222 COVID-19 vaccine. Study background: Pooled together were second doses at about 4 or about 12 weeks. Study-level results: Most donors were white British and more were female, and clonal diversity was possibly underestimated.

The V gene end was trimmed by 4 bases and the J gene end by 6 bases; junction bases not matched to a gene: 8. Germline CDR1 reads LNHDA; CDR2 reads SQIVND (reference sequence). The CDR3 has 14 residues. Produced via immunoSEQ multiplex PCR; TCRdb's table is partial and in-frame only. The repertoire consists of approximately 130,000 clones, with over 90% occurring once and the leading ten covering about 1%. The material was peripheral blood, obtained on day 0 of AZD1222 vaccination. The clonotype was recovered from an adult in good health. This sequence joins TRBV19 and TRBJ2-7, with TRBD1 matching over 8 bases. Here the CDR3 reads CASSTQGARSEQYF. DNA of the CDR3: TGTGCCAGTAGTACCCAGGGGGCACGGAGCGAGCAGTACTTC.